This T cell receptor beta chain derives from a study of OX40 agonist ivuxolimab in advanced cancers. The repertoire was sequenced with immunoSEQ multiplex PCR; TCRdb's copy has only in-frame clones and lacks some. The sample consists of tens of thousands of clones, nearly 85% of them appearing once. This CDR3 is built from 14 residues. V dropped 5 bases and J dropped 1 base, with 11 bases sitting between them. The germline CDR1 and CDR2 sequences are SGHAT and FQNNGV. This chain uses TRBV11-2 with TRBJ1-1; weak D call: TRBD1 (5 bases). The sample in question was CD4+ or CD8+ T cells sorted from blood, obtained in a trial of the OX40 agonist ivuxolimab. This clonotype originated in an adult with an advanced solid tumor such as melanoma, head and neck, liver or kidney cancer. The CDR3 sequence: CASSPWQGNTEAFF. CDR3 sequence (DNA): TGTGCCAGCAGCCCCTGGCAGGGGAACACTGAAGCTTTCTTT.